Listed below are T cell receptor beta chains from one sample, sequenced in a study of T-cell reconstitution after alpha-beta-depleted transplantation in children. MiXCR was run by TCRdb on the PCR reads, yielding one entry per CDR3 protein. The sample shows about a million distinct CDR3 sequences, about 26% of them seen only once. The source material was PBMCs, mostly from graft donor cells, sampled 360 days after TCRalphabeta/CD19-depleted stem cell transplant. Source of these receptors: a boy in the first two years of life who had a stem cell transplant for SCID, so the T cells may come from the graft donor. The CDR3 runs from the conserved cysteine through the conserved F or W. D genes are given only for firm matches. Size is omitted from some rows. Given values are once, few, many or a class for expanded clones.

size	D	V	J	CDR3	DNA
-	-	TRBV20-1	TRBJ2-7	CSASFKYEQYF	TGCAGTGCTAGTTTCAAGTACGAGCAGTACTTC
few	-	TRBV20-1	TRBJ2-2	CRGSDGYHGELFF	TGCAGGGGGAGCGACGGTTACCACGGGGAGCTGTTTTTT
-	-	TRBV20-1	TRBJ2-3	CSASPRPTDTQYF	TGCAGTGCTAGTCCCAGACCCACAGATACGCAGTATTTT
many	TRBD2	TRBV12-3/TRBV12-4	TRBJ2-1	CASRVSGGDREQFF	TGTGCCAGCAGAGTTAGCGGGGGGGACCGGGAGCAGTTCTTC
few	-	TRBV7-9	TRBJ2-7	CASSQAGSSYEQYF	TGTGCCAGCAGCCAGGCGGGAAGCTCCTACGAGCAGTACTTC
-	-	TRBV10-3	TRBJ2-7	CAIGKDSGGLTSSTYEQYF	TGTGCCATCGGAAAAGATTCAGGGGGGCTAACAAGCTCGACCTACGAGCAGTACTTC
-	-	TRBV7-9	TRBJ1-4	CASSNEGRINEKLFF	TGTGCCAGCAGCAATGAGGGACGGATTAATGAAAAACTGTTTTTT
few	-	TRBV12-3/TRBV12-4	TRBJ2-3	CASSWGGGVRTDTQYF	TGTGCCAGCAGTTGGGGAGGGGGCGTCCGCACAGATACGCAGTATTTT
-	-	TRBV5-1	TRBJ2-5	CASRIQETQYF	TGCGCCAGCAGGATCCAAGAGACCCAGTACTTC
-	TRBD1	TRBV12-3/TRBV12-4	TRBJ2-7	CASSLAPDRVFNEQYF	TGTGCCAGCAGTTTGGCCCCGGACAGGGTTTTCAACGAGCAGTACTTC
-	-	TRBV9	TRBJ1-2	CASSVAAGAYGYTF	TGTGCCAGCAGCGTAGCGGCCGGGGCATATGGCTACACCTTC
many	-	TRBV5-1	TRBJ2-5	CASSLGRGETQYF	TGTGCCAGCAGTTTAGGTCGCGGGGAGACCCAGTACTTC
-	TRBD1	TRBV11-2	TRBJ2-1	CASSASGTAEGQFF	TGTGCCAGCAGCGCGTCGGGGACAGCTGAAGGGCAGTTCTTC
-	TRBD2	TRBV20-1	TRBJ2-5	CSASLAGDQETQYF	TGCAGTGCTAGTCTAGCGGGGGACCAAGAGACCCAGTACTTC
few	TRBD2	TRBV4-2	TRBJ2-3	CASSRDNRTSGRTDTQYF	TGTGCCAGCAGCCGAGACAACCGGACTAGCGGGAGAACAGATACGCAGTATTTT
few	TRBD2	TRBV12-3/TRBV12-4	TRBJ2-2	CASSSLAGNGELFF	TGTGCCAGCAGTTCCCTAGCGGGGAACGGGGAGCTGTTTTTT
once	-	TRBV5-6	TRBJ2-3	CASSRTPTSDTQYF	TGTGCCAGCAGCCGGACCCCAACCTCGGATACGCAGTATTTT
-	-	TRBV5-1	TRBJ2-1	CASSLGQAKYNEQFF	TGCGCCAGCAGCTTGGGGCAGGCCAAATACAATGAGCAGTTCTTC
few	-	TRBV21-1	TRBJ2-1	CASRRGRGSYNEQFF	TGTGCCAGCAGAAGGGGGCGGGGGTCCTACAATGAGCAGTTCTTC
-	-	TRBV28	TRBJ2-3	CASGAGNTQYF	TGTGCCAGCGGGGCCGGGAATACGCAGTATTTT
few	-	TRBV4-3	TRBJ1-1	CASSLAPGVGEAFF	TGCGCCAGCAGCCTCGCCCCGGGGGTAGGTGAAGCTTTCTTT
few	TRBD2	TRBV3-1	TRBJ2-5	CASSQPGAGVVETQYF	TGTGCCAGCAGCCAACCCGGAGCGGGGGTAGTAGAGACCCAGTACTTC
few	TRBD2	TRBV20-1	TRBJ2-1	CSAGRGASNYNEQFF	TGCAGTGCAGGGCGGGGGGCGTCAAACTACAATGAGCAGTTCTTC
-	-	TRBV4-1	TRBJ2-7	CASSQDNRRDSPYEQYF	TGCGCCAGCAGCCAAGATAATCGAAGGGACTCGCCCTACGAGCAGTACTTC
many	TRBD1	TRBV7-8	TRBJ2-1	CASSLKGAGNEQFF	TGTGCCAGCAGCCTAAAGGGGGCGGGCAATGAGCAGTTCTTC
-	-	TRBV7-2	TRBJ1-1	CASSLARSQNTEAFF	TGTGCCAGCAGCTTAGCGCGGTCGCAGAACACTGAAGCTTTCTTT
few	-	TRBV6-7	TRBJ2-7	CASSGRDYEQYF	TGTGCCAGCAGTGGCCGGGACTACGAGCAGTACTTC
few	TRBD1	TRBV27	TRBJ2-1	CASSLRDRWVNEQFF	TGTGCCAGCAGTTTGAGGGACAGGTGGGTCAATGAGCAGTTCTTC
few	TRBD2	TRBV6-2/TRBV6-3	TRBJ2-7	CASSRSGDYEQYF	TGTGCCAGCAGCAGGAGCGGGGACTACGAGCAGTACTTC
-	TRBD1	TRBV10-3	TRBJ2-3	CAISEYPGTGDPSTDTQYF	TGTGCCATCAGTGAGTACCCCGGGACAGGTGATCCTAGCACAGATACGCAGTATTTT
few	-	TRBV4-1	TRBJ2-3	CASSHTGTDTQYF	TGCGCCAGCAGCCACACGGGTACAGATACGCAGTATTTT
-	TRBD1	TRBV20-1	TRBJ2-7	CSAPLRGQGGEQYF	TGCAGTGCTCCTCTCAGGGGACAGGGAGGCGAGCAGTACTTC
few	-	TRBV20-1	TRBJ2-7	CSARDGALTYEQYF	TGCAGTGCTAGAGATGGGGCCTTAACCTACGAGCAGTACTTC
-	-	TRBV2	TRBJ2-1	CASRTDWSSEQFF	TGTGCCAGCAGGACGGACTGGTCCAGCGAGCAGTTCTTC
-	TRBD2	TRBV7-2	TRBJ2-3	CASSPLGSGVLDTQYF	TGTGCCAGCAGCCCCCTGGGTAGCGGGGTACTAGATACGCAGTATTTT
few	TRBD1	TRBV15	TRBJ2-2	CATSRGDRDTGELFF	TGTGCCACCAGCAGAGGGGACAGGGACACCGGGGAGCTGTTTTTT
few	TRBD1	TRBV24-1	TRBJ2-7	CATPGQGAEQYF	TGTGCCACCCCGGGACAGGGGGCCGAGCAGTACTTC
-	-	TRBV7-8	TRBJ1-2	CASSSPGARYGYTF	TGTGCCAGCAGCTCCCCAGGGGCCCGCTATGGCTACACCTTC
few	-	TRBV6-6	TRBJ2-7	CASSYSEGYEQYF	TGTGCCAGCAGTTACTCCGAAGGGTACGAGCAGTACTTC
few	TRBD1	TRBV2	TRBJ2-5	CASSRQGVSVETQYF	TGTGCCAGCAGTAGACAGGGGGTCTCTGTGGAGACCCAGTACTTC
many	TRBD1	TRBV20-1	TRBJ2-1	CMGTGGYNEQFF	TGCATGGGGACAGGGGGCTACAATGAGCAGTTCTTC
few	-	TRBV12-3/TRBV12-4	TRBJ2-3	CASRGGVADTQYF	TGTGCCAGCAGAGGGGGTGTAGCAGATACGCAGTATTTT
few	-	TRBV20-1	TRBJ2-7	CSAMGNSYEQYF	TGCAGTGCTATGGGCAATTCCTACGAGCAGTACTTC
few	-	TRBV5-6	TRBJ2-1	CASSLPGPVRLDEQFF	TGTGCCAGCAGCTTGCCGGGACCGGTTCGGTTAGATGAGCAGTTCTTC
once	-	TRBV4-1	TRBJ1-5	CASSRDPYTGNQPQHF	TGCGCCAGCAGCCGAGACCCGTATACGGGAAATCAGCCCCAGCATTTT
-	-	TRBV5-1	TRBJ2-7	CASSWAADREQYF	TGCGCCAGCAGCTGGGCGGCAGATCGCGAGCAGTACTTC
-	-	TRBV4-2	TRBJ2-7	CASSQDGGGSTYEQYF	TGTGCCAGCAGCCAAGATGGGGGCGGGAGCACCTACGAGCAGTACTTC
-	-	TRBV12-3/TRBV12-4	TRBJ2-1	CASSLDGQFF	TGTGCCAGCAGTTTGGATGGGCAGTTCTTC
few	-	TRBV12-3/TRBV12-4	TRBJ2-1	CASSFVGAEPNEQFF	TGTGCCAGCAGTTTTGTCGGGGCGGAACCCAATGAGCAGTTCTTC
-	-	TRBV15	TRBJ2-1	CATSAHRAAYNEQFF	TGTGCCACCAGCGCACACAGAGCTGCCTACAATGAGCAGTTCTTC
few	-	TRBV21-1	TRBJ1-2	CASSKGRVDSQWDYGYTF	TGTGCCAGCAGCAAAGGGCGAGTAGACAGTCAGTGGGACTATGGCTACACCTTC
-	-	TRBV2	TRBJ2-7	CASSERESNSYEQYF	TGTGCCAGCAGTGAAAGGGAGTCTAACTCCTACGAGCAGTACTTC
-	-	TRBV6-1	TRBJ2-1	CASSDFIASTHNEQFF	TGTGCCAGCAGCGATTTCATAGCTTCCACCCACAATGAGCAGTTCTTC